The source of this T cell receptor (beta chain) is a study of T cells in tuberculosis. Across the whole study: Sequenced TCRs come from CD1B-GMM tetramer-binding T cells. Study conclusions and caveats: Smaller alpha distances in active tuberculosis partly reflected shorter CDR3-alpha lengths. Cases with active tuberculosis were adults, while controls were adolescents.

This CDR3 spans 15 amino acids. From germline, CDR1 is MNHEY and CDR2 SVGAGI. J gave up 7 bases and V 1 base, and 5 bases lay outside the gene matches. As to this clone: What it binds is not known.

Clones were read by immunoSEQ multiplex PCR, and TCRdb kept only the in-frame ones, dropping some. The table includes under 40,000 clones, approximately 93% detected once. This TCR came from a donor aged 10 to 29 with latent tuberculosis or without tuberculosis infection. The chain has TRBV6-5 and TRBJ2-1, with 9 positions matching TRBD2. Specimen: PBMCs. The CDR3 DNA is TGTGCCAGCAGTTACTTTGCGGGGGGGAGAAATGAGCAGTTCTTC. Residues: CASSYFAGGRNEQFF.